This T cell receptor (beta chain) was observed in a study of radiation and T cells in renal cell carcinoma. Findings and limits, study-wide: In blood, top tumor clones expanded by 2 weeks, shrinking by 4.

As for this clone: As yet, its antigen is unknown.

Trimming took 1 base from V and 0 from J, leaving 6 bases between them. Looked up from germline, CDR1 is MNHEY and CDR2 is SMNVEV (reference sequence). CDR3 length: 15 residues. Sequenced by immunoSEQ multiplex PCR; TCRdb stores in-frame clones only, minus some. The repertoire holds under 100,000 clones, with around 85% as singletons. The time point: blood 4 weeks post-SBRT, at nephrectomy. Sample treatment: 15 Gy SBRT to primary tumor, nephrectomy 4 weeks later. After SBRT, blood was collected at 2 and 4 weeks, plus baseline. Material: blood, obtained from a patient whose treatment included radiotherapy and nephrectomy. The clonotype originates from a man in his fifties or sixties with renal cell carcinoma. The chain links TRBV27 to TRBJ2-2; D not certain. CDR3 amino acids: CASSLYPPNTGELFF. CDR3 DNA sequence: TGTGCCAGCAGTTTATACCCACCGAACACCGGGGAGCTGTTTTTT.